Reported below is one T cell receptor (beta chain). Antigen unknown. With 60 Vbeta and 13 Jbeta primers, the PCR was carried out. The data were produced by immunoSEQ multiplex PCR, yet TCRdb's version contains in-frame clones alone and is incomplete. The data contain about 200,000 clones, about three quarters of them singletons. The CDR3 is made up of 16 amino acids. V lost 3 bases to trimming and J lost 7 bases; unmatched junction nucleotides: 10. CDR1 is LGHNA, CDR2 YSLEER, per germline. The data belong to a study of cytomegalovirus exposure and HLA in healthy donors. Study at large: Around 77 million unique TCRs from HLA-typed donors made up an early data release. Study-level results: Most subjects had HLA-A and HLA-B alleles reportedly predicted accurately by TCR beta sequences. Most TCR sequences proved rare, with some public TCRs found in many donors. When analyzed later, a missense DCLRE1C variant was found to be linked to TCR beta V- and J-gene trimming.

The specimen was PBMCs. The rearrangement joins TRBV4-3 to TRBJ2-2; TRBD2 agrees at 8 bases. The TCR sequence derives from a man aged 18 to 35 in good health and CMV-seronegative. The CDR3 coding sequence is TGCGCCAGCAGCCATCTTAGCGGGGCCGGCAGCGGGGAGCTGTTTTTT. The encoded protein is CASSHLSGAGSGELFF.